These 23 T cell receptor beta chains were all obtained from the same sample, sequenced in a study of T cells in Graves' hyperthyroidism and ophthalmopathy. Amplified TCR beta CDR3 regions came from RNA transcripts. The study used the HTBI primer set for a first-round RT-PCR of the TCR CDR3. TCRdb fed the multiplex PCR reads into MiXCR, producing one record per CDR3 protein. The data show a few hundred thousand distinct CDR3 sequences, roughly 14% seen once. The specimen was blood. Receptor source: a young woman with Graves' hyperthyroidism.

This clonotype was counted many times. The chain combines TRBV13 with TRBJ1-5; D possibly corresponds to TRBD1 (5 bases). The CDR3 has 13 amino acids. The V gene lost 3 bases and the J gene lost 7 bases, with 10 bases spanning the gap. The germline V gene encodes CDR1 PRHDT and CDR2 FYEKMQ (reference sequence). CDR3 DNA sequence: TGTGCCAGCAGCTTCTGGGGCGACCAGCCCCAGCATTTT. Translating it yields CASSFWGDQPQHF.

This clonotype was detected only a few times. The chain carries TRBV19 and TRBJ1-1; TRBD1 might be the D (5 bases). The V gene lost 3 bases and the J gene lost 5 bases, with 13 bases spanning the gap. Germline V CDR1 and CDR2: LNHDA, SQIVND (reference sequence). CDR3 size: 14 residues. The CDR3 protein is CASSISGGSTEAFF. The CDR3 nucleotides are TGTGCCAGTAGTATCTCTGGGGGATCAACTGAAGCTTTCTTT.

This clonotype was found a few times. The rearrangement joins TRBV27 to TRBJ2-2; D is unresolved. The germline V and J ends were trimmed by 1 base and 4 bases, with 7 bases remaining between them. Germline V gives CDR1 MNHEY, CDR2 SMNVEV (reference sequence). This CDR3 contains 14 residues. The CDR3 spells CASSLLATTGELFF. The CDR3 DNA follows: TGTGCCAGCAGTTTATTGGCGACCACCGGGGAGCTGTTTTTT.

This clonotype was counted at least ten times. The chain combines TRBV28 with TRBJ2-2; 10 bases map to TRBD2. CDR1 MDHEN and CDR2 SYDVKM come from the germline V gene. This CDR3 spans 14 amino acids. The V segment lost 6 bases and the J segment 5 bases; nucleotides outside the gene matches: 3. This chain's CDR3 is CASSRTSGTGELFF. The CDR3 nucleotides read TGTGCCAGCAGCCGGACTAGCGGAACCGGGGAGCTGTTTTTT.

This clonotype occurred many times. This CDR3 reads CASRLGTDTQYF. In nucleotides, the CDR3 is TGTGCCAGCAGACTCGGCACAGATACGCAGTATTTT. The chain couples TRBV2 to TRBJ2-3; D unresolved. The CDR3 is 12 residues long. Trimming pared 6 bases from V and 1 base from J, leaving 5 bases between. Germline CDR1 SNHLY, CDR2 FYNNEI.

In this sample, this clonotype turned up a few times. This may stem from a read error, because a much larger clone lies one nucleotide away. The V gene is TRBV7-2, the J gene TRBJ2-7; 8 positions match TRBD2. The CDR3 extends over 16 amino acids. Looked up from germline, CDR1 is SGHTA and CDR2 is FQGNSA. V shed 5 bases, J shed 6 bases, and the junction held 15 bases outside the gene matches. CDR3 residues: CASSPRESGSNSEQYF. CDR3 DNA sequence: TGTGCCAGCAGCCCTCGGGAGAGCGGGAGTAATTCCGAGCAGTACTTC.

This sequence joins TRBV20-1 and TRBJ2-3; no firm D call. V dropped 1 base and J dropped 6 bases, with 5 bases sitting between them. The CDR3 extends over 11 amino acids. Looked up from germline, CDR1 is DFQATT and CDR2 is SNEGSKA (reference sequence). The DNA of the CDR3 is TGCAGTGCTAGAGTCCTGGATACGCAGTATTTT. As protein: CSARVLDTQYF.

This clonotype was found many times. DNA for the CDR3: TGTGCCAGCAGCTTAATTCGGGGAAGCACAGATACGCAGTATTTT. Residues: CASSLIRGSTDTQYF. The V gene is TRBV11-2, the J gene TRBJ2-3; tentative D call: TRBD2 (5 bases). Germline V gene sequence: CDR1 SGHAT, CDR2 FQNNGV. The CDR3 extends over 15 amino acids. V shed 2 bases and J shed 0 bases, with 9 bases lying between them. The complete variable domain, with remaining parts taken from reference TRBV11-2 and TRBJ2-3, reads EAGVAQSPRYKIIEKRQSVAFWCNPISGHATLYWYQQILGQGPKLLIQFQNNGVVDDSQLPKDRFSAERLKGVDSTLKIQPAKLEDSAVYLCASSLIRGSTDTQYFGPGTRLTVL.

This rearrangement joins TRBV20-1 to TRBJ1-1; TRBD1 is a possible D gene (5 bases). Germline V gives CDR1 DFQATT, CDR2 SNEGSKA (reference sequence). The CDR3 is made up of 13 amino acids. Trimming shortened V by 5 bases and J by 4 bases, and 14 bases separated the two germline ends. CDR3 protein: CSAPLQGVTEAFF. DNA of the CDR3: TGCAGTGCTCCTCTGCAGGGAGTCACTGAAGCTTTCTTT.

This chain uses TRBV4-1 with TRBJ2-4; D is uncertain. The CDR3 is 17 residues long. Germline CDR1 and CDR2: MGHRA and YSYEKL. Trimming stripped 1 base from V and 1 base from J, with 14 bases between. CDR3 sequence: CASSQVTVSGAKNIQYF. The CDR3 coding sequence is TGCGCCAGCAGCCAAGTCACGGTGTCAGGCGCCAAAAACATTCAGTACTTC.

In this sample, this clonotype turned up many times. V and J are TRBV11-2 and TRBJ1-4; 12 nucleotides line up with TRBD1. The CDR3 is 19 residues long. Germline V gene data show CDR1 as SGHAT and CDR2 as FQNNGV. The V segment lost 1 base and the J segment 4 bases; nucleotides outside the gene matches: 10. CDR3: CASSLGGTGGLLLNEKLFF. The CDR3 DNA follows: TGTGCCAGCAGCTTAGGAGGGACAGGGGGCTTGCTACTTAATGAAAAACTGTTTTTT. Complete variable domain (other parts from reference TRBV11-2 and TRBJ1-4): EAGVAQSPRYKIIEKRQSVAFWCNPISGHATLYWYQQILGQGPKLLIQFQNNGVVDDSQLPKDRFSAERLKGVDSTLKIQPAKLEDSAVYLCASSLGGTGGLLLNEKLFFGSGTQLSVL.

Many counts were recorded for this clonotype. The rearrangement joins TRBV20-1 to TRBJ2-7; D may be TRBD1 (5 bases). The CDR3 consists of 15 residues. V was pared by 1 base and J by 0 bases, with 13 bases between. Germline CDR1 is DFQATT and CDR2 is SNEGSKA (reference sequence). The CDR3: CSARVRQLASYEQYF. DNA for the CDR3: TGCAGTGCTAGAGTGCGACAGCTGGCCTCCTACGAGCAGTACTTC.

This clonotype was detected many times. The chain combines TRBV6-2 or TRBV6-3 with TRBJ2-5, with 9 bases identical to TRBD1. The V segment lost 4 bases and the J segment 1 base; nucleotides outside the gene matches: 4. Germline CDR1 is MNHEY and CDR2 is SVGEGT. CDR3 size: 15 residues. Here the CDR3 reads CASSWDRDAQETQYF. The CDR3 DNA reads TGTGCCAGCAGTTGGGACAGGGACGCCCAAGAGACCCAGTACTTC.

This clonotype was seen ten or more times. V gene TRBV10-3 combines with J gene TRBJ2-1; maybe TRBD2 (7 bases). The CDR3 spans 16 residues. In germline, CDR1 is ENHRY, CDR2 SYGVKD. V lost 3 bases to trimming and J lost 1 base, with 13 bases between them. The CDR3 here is CAISEGGGGSYNEQFF. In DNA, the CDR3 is TGTGCCATCAGTGAAGGAGGGGGGGGTTCCTACAATGAGCAGTTCTTC.

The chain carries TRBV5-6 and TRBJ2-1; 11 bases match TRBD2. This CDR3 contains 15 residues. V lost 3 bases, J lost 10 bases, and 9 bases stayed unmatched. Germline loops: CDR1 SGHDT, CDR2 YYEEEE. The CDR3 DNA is TGTGCCAGCAGCTCACTAGCGGGAGTGAAGGGGGAGCAGTTCTTC. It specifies CASSSLAGVKGEQFF.

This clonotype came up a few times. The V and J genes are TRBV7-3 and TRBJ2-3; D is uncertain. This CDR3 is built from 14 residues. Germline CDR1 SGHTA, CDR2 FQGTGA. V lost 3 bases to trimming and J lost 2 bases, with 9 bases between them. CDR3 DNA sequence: TGTGCCAGCAGCTTTTCCAGCGACACAGATACGCAGTATTTT. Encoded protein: CASSFSSDTDTQYF.

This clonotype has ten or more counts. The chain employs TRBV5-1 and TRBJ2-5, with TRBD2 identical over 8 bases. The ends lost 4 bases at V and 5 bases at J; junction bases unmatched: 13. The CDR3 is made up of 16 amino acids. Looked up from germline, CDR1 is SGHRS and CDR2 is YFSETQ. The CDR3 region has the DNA TGCGCCAGCAGCAAAAGCGGGACTAGTTACCCGGAGACCCAGTACTTC. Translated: CASSKSGTSYPETQYF.

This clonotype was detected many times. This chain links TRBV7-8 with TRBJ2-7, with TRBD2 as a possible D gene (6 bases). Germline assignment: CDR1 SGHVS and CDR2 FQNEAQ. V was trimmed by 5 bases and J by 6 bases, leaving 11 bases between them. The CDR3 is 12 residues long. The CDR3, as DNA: TGTGCCAGCAGCCCGAGGGGAGGCGAGCAGTACTTC. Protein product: CASSPRGGEQYF. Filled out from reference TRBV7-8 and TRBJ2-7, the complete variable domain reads GAGVSQSPRYKVAKRGQDVALRCDPISGHVSLFWYQQALGQGPEFLTYFQNEAQLDKSGLPSDRFFAERPEGSVSTLKIQRTQQEDSAVYLCASSPRGGEQYFGPGTRLTVT.

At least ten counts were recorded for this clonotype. CDR3 DNA: TGTGCCAGCAGTTTCAGGGGGTTGGATGAGCAGTTCTTC. This codes for CASSFRGLDEQFF. The V gene is TRBV28, the J gene TRBJ2-1, with 7 bases aligning to TRBD1. This CDR3 has 13 residues. Trimming at V came to 3 bases and at J to 8 bases, leaving 4 bases not matched to a gene. CDR1 is MDHEN, CDR2 SYDVKM, per germline.

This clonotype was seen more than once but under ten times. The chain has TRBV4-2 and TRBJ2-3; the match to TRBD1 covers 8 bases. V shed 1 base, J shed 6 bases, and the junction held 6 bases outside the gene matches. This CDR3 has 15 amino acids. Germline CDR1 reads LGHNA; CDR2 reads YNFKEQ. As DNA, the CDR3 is TGTGCCAGCAGCCAAGTGGCAGGGGGCCGGGATACGCAGTATTTT. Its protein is CASSQVAGGRDTQYF.

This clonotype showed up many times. CDR3: CASSLASNAGELFF. The CDR3 DNA is TGTGCCAGCAGCTTAGCAAGTAACGCCGGGGAGCTGTTTTTT. This sequence joins TRBV7-9 and TRBJ2-2; D uncertain. CDR3 length equals 14 residues. Germline V gene sequence: CDR1 SEHNR, CDR2 FQNEAQ (reference sequence). Trimming took 0 bases from V and 6 from J, leaving 8 bases between them. Variable domain in full (rest from reference TRBV7-9 and TRBJ2-2): DTGVSQNPRHKITKRGQNVTFRCDPISEHNRLYWYRQTLGQGPEFLTYFQNEAQLEKSRLLSDRFSAERPKGSFSTLEIQRTEQGDSAMYLCASSLASNAGELFFGEGSRLTVL.

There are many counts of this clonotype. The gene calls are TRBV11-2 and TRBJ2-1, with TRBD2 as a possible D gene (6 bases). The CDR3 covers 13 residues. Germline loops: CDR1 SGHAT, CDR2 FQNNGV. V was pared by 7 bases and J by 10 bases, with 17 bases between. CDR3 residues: CASTFGGDREQFF. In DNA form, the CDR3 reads TGTGCCAGCACCTTCGGGGGAGACAGAGAGCAGTTCTTC.

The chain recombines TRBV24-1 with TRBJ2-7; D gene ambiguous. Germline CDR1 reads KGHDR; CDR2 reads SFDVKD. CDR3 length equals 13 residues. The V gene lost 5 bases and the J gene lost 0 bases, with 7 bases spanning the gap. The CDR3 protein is CATSAYSSYEQYF. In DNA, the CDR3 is TGTGCCACCAGTGCCTATAGCTCCTACGAGCAGTACTTC.